This is a list of T cell receptor beta chains from one sample in a study of blood T cell repertoires in COVID-19. The assay was immunoSEQ multiplex PCR, and TCRdb's table has in-frame clones only and misses some. The data hold fewer than 100,000 clones, with approximately 83% observed a single time. Input material: peripheral blood. The source of these receptors is a man in his sixties with acute or convalescent COVID-19. CDR3s include the opening cysteine and the closing phenylalanine or tryptophan. A D gene is named only where the DNA matches it firmly. Clone size is shown for a subset of rows, as once, few, many or a class of expanded clone.

V	size	D	J	CDR3	DNA
TRBV19	.	TRBD2	TRBJ2-5	CASSIPGRPIEIQYF	TGTGCCAGTAGTATACCCGGGAGGCCCATAGAGATCCAGTACTTC
TRBV29-1	.	.	TRBJ2-6	CSVKGSSGANVLTF	TGCAGCGTTAAAGGTAGCTCTGGGGCCAACGTCCTGACTTTC
TRBV7-2	.	TRBD1	TRBJ1-5	CASSLAGTGDQPQHF	TGTGCCAGCAGCTTAGCCGGGACAGGGGATCAGCCCCAGCATTTT
TRBV9	.	.	TRBJ1-1	CASSVAAGVNTEAFF	TGTGCCAGCAGCGTAGCGGCAGGGGTGAACACTGAAGCTTTCTTT
TRBV6-5	.	.	TRBJ1-2	CASRANPEGYGYTF	TGTGCCAGCAGAGCCAACCCGGAGGGCTATGGCTACACCTTC
TRBV7-2	.	TRBD2	TRBJ2-3	CASSTPSGSTDTQYF	TGTGCCAGCAGCACTCCTAGCGGTAGCACAGATACGCAGTATTTT
TRBV5-1	.	.	TRBJ2-5	CASSLEGFGETQYF	TGCGCCAGCAGCTTGGAGGGGTTTGGGGAGACCCAGTACTTC
TRBV27	.	TRBD1	TRBJ2-7	CASSRITGEEQYF	TGTGCCAGCAGCCGAATAACAGGGGAGGAGCAGTACTTC
TRBV5-4	.	TRBD1	TRBJ2-3	CASSITGTVGTQYF	TGTGCCAGCAGCATAACGGGGACAGTCGGCACGCAGTATTTT
TRBV6-5	.	TRBD2	TRBJ2-6	CASSYKRGSGANVLTF	TGTGCCAGCAGTTACAAGCGGGGCAGTGGGGCCAACGTCCTGACTTTC
TRBV9	.	TRBD2	TRBJ2-1	CASSVDPAGGLQNEQFF	TGTGCCAGCAGCGTAGATCCAGCGGGGGGATTACAGAATGAGCAGTTCTTC
TRBV6-2/TRBV6-3	few	.	TRBJ1-3	CASSYSEHSGNTIYF	TGTGCCAGCAGTTACTCAGAGCACTCTGGAAACACCATATATTTT
TRBV5-1	.	TRBD2	TRBJ2-3	CASRASGGPGDTQYF	TGCGCCAGCAGAGCTAGCGGGGGACCAGGGGATACGCAGTATTTT
TRBV7-9	.	.	TRBJ1-4	CASSLAAQINEKLFF	TGTGCCAGCAGCTTAGCGGCACAAATCAATGAAAAACTGTTTTTT
TRBV14	few	TRBD2	TRBJ2-7	CASSQEGKMQSGRVNEQYF	TGTGCCAGCAGCCAAGAAGGAAAAATGCAAAGCGGGAGAGTCAACGAGCAGTACTTC
TRBV4-3	.	TRBD1	TRBJ1-4	CASSQERDRFEKLFF	TGCGCCAGCAGCCAAGAGCGGGACAGGTTTGAAAAACTGTTTTTT
TRBV2	.	.	TRBJ2-3	CASSDARGSTDTQYF	TGTGCCAGCAGTGATGCCAGGGGAAGCACAGATACGCAGTATTTT
TRBV6-6	.	.	TRBJ1-2	CASRPGAVSIGYTF	TGTGCCAGCAGACCAGGGGCGGTTTCTATTGGCTACACCTTC
TRBV3-1/TRBV3-2	few	.	TRBJ1-4	CASSQNGEKLFF	TGTGCCAGCAGCCAAAACGGGGAAAAACTGTTTTTT
TRBV30	.	.	TRBJ2-7	CAWSGYPRSYEQYF	TGTGCCTGGAGTGGCTACCCAAGATCCTACGAGCAGTACTTC
TRBV5-1	once	TRBD1	TRBJ2-1	CASSGGQGDNEQFF	TGCGCCAGCAGCGGGGGACAGGGAGACAATGAGCAGTTCTTC
TRBV4-1	.	.	TRBJ2-1	CASSQGRENNEQFF	TGCGCCAGCAGCCAAGGGCGGGAAAACAATGAGCAGTTCTTC
TRBV11-2	few	TRBD1	TRBJ2-7	CASSLSGGYEQYF	TGTGCCAGCAGCTTATCAGGGGGATACGAGCAGTACTTC
TRBV19	once	TRBD1	TRBJ1-2	CASSVDRDGSGYTF	TGTGCCAGTAGTGTTGACAGGGATGGCTCTGGCTACACCTTC
TRBV7-2	.	TRBD1	TRBJ1-3	CASSLVSRGLGNTIYF	TGTGCCAGCAGCTTAGTTTCCAGGGGGCTTGGAAACACCATATATTTT
TRBV7-2	once	TRBD2	TRBJ2-1	CASSLVRGGLDEQFF	TGTGCCAGCAGCTTGGTGCGGGGGGGCCTTGATGAGCAGTTCTTC
TRBV11-2	few	.	TRBJ1-1	CASSLDRNTEAFF	TGTGCCAGCAGCTTAGACCGGAACACTGAAGCTTTCTTT
TRBV4-3	.	.	TRBJ2-2	CASSQDGRYGELFF	TGCGCCAGCAGCCAAGATGGCAGATACGGGGAGCTGTTTTTT
TRBV9	once	TRBD2	TRBJ2-2	CASSAQTSRNTGELFF	TGTGCCAGCAGCGCCCAGACTAGCCGCAACACCGGGGAGCTGTTTTTT
TRBV5-1	.	.	TRBJ2-1	CASGAYAYGNNEQFF	TGCGCCAGCGGGGCGTACGCTTACGGAAACAATGAGCAGTTCTTC
TRBV30	few	TRBD2	TRBJ2-7	CASGVAGIWGGEQYF	TGTGCCTCTGGGGTAGCGGGAATCTGGGGTGGCGAGCAGTACTTC
TRBV4-2	.	.	TRBJ2-7	CASSQGAGVTYEQYF	TGTGCCAGCAGCCAAGGGGCAGGGGTTACCTACGAGCAGTACTTC
TRBV25-1	.	TRBD2	TRBJ2-1	CASRGRGYNEQFF	TGTGCCAGCCGAGGGAGGGGTTACAATGAGCAGTTCTTC
TRBV7-2	once	TRBD2	TRBJ2-1	CASSLPQGLAGGHYNEQFF	TGTGCCAGCAGCTTACCCCAGGGACTAGCGGGAGGGCACTACAATGAGCAGTTCTTC
TRBV5-4	.	.	TRBJ2-7	CASSLSPRAAEQYF	TGTGCCAGCAGCTTAAGTCCCAGGGCGGCCGAGCAGTACTTC
TRBV27	.	.	TRBJ1-1	CASSFRAEMNTEAFF	TGTGCCAGCAGTTTTAGAGCGGAGATGAACACTGAAGCTTTCTTT
TRBV6-6	.	.	TRBJ2-5	CASSLRQIGETQYF	TGTGCCAGCAGTCTTAGACAGATTGGGGAGACCCAGTACTTC
TRBV30	.	TRBD1	TRBJ2-2	CAWSTGGPGELFF	TGTGCCTGGAGTACAGGGGGCCCCGGGGAGCTGTTTTTT
TRBV7-2	once	TRBD1	TRBJ2-1	CASSSGTGSEGGSYNEQFF	TGTGCCAGCAGCTCCGGGACAGGGTCGGAGGGAGGATCCTACAATGAGCAGTTCTTC